Below, one T cell receptor (beta chain) is given with its context. The target antigen is unknown. With 5 bases removed from V and 3 bases from J, the gap between germline ends came to 5 bases. CDR3 length: 10 amino acids. Germline CDR1 and CDR2: SQVTM and ANQGSEA. The data were obtained in a study of identical twins. Template switching added a universal primer site, and cDNA bore unique molecular identifiers. MiXCR was run by TCRdb on the 5' RACE reads, yielding one entry per CDR3 protein. Among under 350,000 distinct CDR3 sequences listed, more than 8% were seen once. Study findings and constraints: Cord blood beta clonotypes present at high abundance carried fewer insertions; no such pattern appeared in memory repertoires.

Only healthy Caucasians were enrolled as donors. These data were also reused for a study on yellow fever vaccine responses in identical twins. In that study: Twins' vaccine T cell responses were reported to seem partly convergent and partly personalized.

The sequence came from a young woman in good health. Sequencing was performed on CD8+ T cells sorted from blood. The J gene is TRBJ2-7, the V gene TRBV29-1; no firm D call. The DNA for the CDR3 is TGCAGCGTTACAGACTACGAGCAGTACTTC. Translating it yields CSVTDYEQYF.